Listed below are T cell receptor beta chains from one sample, sequenced in a study of blood T cell repertoires in COVID-19. Sequencing used immunoSEQ multiplex PCR; TCRdb keeps in-frame clones, though not all of them. The sample holds roughly 190,000 clones, about three quarters seen once. The specimen was peripheral blood. Receptors were obtained from a woman between 50 and 59 years old with active or convalescent COVID-19. The CDR3 runs from the conserved cysteine through the conserved F or W. D genes are given only for firm matches. Some rows have no size entry. The others give once, few or many, or a class for an expanded clone.

clone size	V gene	J gene	D gene	CDR3 protein	CDR3 DNA
-	TRBV18	TRBJ1-1	TRBD1	CASSRDRENTEAFF	TGTGCCAGCTCACGGGACAGGGAAAACACTGAAGCTTTCTTT
few	TRBV10-3	TRBJ2-1	-	CATKEAGGNGNEQFF	TGTGCCACTAAAGAGGCAGGGGGGAATGGCAATGAGCAGTTCTTC
-	TRBV27	TRBJ1-4	TRBD1	CASSLGTATNEKLFF	TGTGCCAGCAGTTTAGGGACAGCAACTAATGAAAAACTGTTTTTT
-	TRBV20-1	TRBJ1-6	-	CSASQGPVLHF	TGCAGTGCTAGTCAGGGGCCCGTCCTCCACTTT
-	TRBV2	TRBJ1-1	-	CASRPDGGNTEAFF	TGTGCCAGCAGGCCCGATGGAGGGAACACTGAAGCTTTCTTT
few	TRBV11-2	TRBJ1-2	TRBD1	CASSARSGTGFSNYGYTF	TGTGCCAGCAGCGCGCGGTCCGGGACAGGGTTTTCTAACTATGGCTACACCTTC
-	TRBV6-5	TRBJ2-5	TRBD2	CASSLSGTSLQETQYF	TGTGCCAGCAGTTTATCCGGGACTAGTTTACAAGAGACCCAGTACTTC
-	TRBV30	TRBJ2-5	TRBD2	CAWRASGRGGTQYF	TGTGCCTGGAGAGCTAGCGGGAGAGGGGGGACCCAGTACTTC
-	TRBV5-4	TRBJ1-1	TRBD1	CASSSGQTNTEAFF	TGTGCCAGCAGCTCGGGACAGACGAACACTGAAGCTTTCTTT
-	TRBV19	TRBJ1-2	TRBD1	CASSMADRVNYGYTF	TGTGCCAGTAGTATGGCGGACAGGGTAAACTATGGCTACACCTTC
-	TRBV21-1	TRBJ2-5	-	CASSKKGGTGRETQYF	TGTGCCAGCAGCAAAAAGGGGGGGACAGGGCGAGAGACCCAGTACTTC
-	TRBV19	TRBJ1-5	TRBD1	CASSIWTGDFLKPQHF	TGTGCCAGTAGTATCTGGACAGGGGACTTCTTGAAGCCCCAGCATTTT
once	TRBV7-8	TRBJ2-2	-	CASSLLTANTGELFF	TGTGCCAGCAGCTTATTAACTGCGAACACCGGGGAGCTGTTTTTT
-	TRBV30	TRBJ1-5	TRBD1	CAWSAWTGNQPQHF	TGTGCCTGGAGTGCCTGGACAGGGAATCAGCCCCAGCATTTT
-	TRBV9	TRBJ1-2	TRBD1	CASSGTPQLWGQGDVGYTF	TGTGCCAGCAGCGGAACGCCGCAATTGTGGGGACAGGGGGATGTTGGCTACACCTTC
-	TRBV3-1/TRBV3-2	TRBJ1-2	-	CASSQGLSNPNYGYTF	TGTGCCAGCAGCCAAGGTCTTTCTAATCCAAACTATGGCTACACCTTC
-	TRBV2	TRBJ2-7	TRBD2	CASSEAAGGGYEQYF	TGTGCCAGCAGTGAAGCGGCGGGAGGGGGCTACGAGCAGTACTTC
once	TRBV7-8	TRBJ1-1	-	CASSLGQAEAFF	TGTGCCAGCAGCTTAGGACAGGCTGAAGCTTTCTTT